This TCR beta chain stems from a study of shared clonotypes between healthy human individuals. The material for each subset, its genomic DNA, was split evenly across several immunoSEQ plates. The assay was immunoSEQ multiplex PCR, and TCRdb's table has in-frame clones only and misses some. The sample yields about 2.1 million clones, approximately 94% seen once. CD45RO-negative, CCR7-positively selected cells formed the naive CD8 fraction, excluding terminally differentiated effector memory CD45RA+ cells. The sequence was collected from a man between 18 and 29 years old in good health. Some clones in this sample may be carry-over from other donors' samples. Sequenced material: naive CD8+ T cells from PBMCs.

The CDR3 sequence is CSVVEGGPYNEQFF. In DNA, the CDR3 is TGCAGCGTTGTTGAGGGGGGTCCCTACAATGAGCAGTTCTTC. The rearrangement links TRBV29-1 to TRBJ2-1, with D perhaps assigned TRBD1 or TRBD2 (6 bases each). Germline-derived CDR1 and CDR2 are SQVTM and ANQGSEA. The CDR3 extends over 14 amino acids. V was cut by 4 bases and J by 2 bases, with 12 bases left in between.